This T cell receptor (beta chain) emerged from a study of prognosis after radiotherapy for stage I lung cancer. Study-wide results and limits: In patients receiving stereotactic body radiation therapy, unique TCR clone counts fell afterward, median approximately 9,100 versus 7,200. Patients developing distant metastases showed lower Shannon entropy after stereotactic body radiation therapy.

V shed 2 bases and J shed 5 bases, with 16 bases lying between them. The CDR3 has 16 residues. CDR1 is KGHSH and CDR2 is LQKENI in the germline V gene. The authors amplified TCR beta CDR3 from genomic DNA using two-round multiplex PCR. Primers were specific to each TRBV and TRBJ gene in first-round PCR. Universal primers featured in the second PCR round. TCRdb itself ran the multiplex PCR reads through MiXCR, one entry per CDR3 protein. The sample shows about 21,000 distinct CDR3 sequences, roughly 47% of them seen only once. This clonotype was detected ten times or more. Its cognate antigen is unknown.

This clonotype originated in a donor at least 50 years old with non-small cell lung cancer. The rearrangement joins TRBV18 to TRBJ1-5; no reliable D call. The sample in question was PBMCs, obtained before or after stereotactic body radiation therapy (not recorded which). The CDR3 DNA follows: TGTGCCAGCTCACCAAACCTTGGCGAAGGCGATCAGCCCCAGCATTTT. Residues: CASSPNLGEGDQPQHF.